The 20 T cell receptor beta chains presented below share a single source sample, sequenced in a study of blood T cell repertoires in COVID-19. Only in-frame clones appear in the TCRdb table, and some are missing; sequencing was by immunoSEQ multiplex PCR. The sample yields around 150,000 clones, roughly 87% seen once. Sequencing was carried out using peripheral blood. The receptors were sampled from a woman aged 55-70 years with active or convalescent COVID-19.

The chain employs TRBV7-2 and TRBJ2-1, with D maybe TRBD2 (5 bases). Trimming pared 5 bases from V and 9 bases from J, leaving 14 bases between. Germline-derived CDR1 and CDR2 are SGHTA and FQGNSA. This CDR3 region has 13 residues. DNA for the CDR3: TGTGCCAGCAGCCAAAATAGCGTTGGTGAGCAGTTCTTC. This translates into CASSQNSVGEQFF.

The V gene is TRBV5-1, the J gene TRBJ1-1; 7 bases map to TRBD1. Trimming cost V 4 bases and J 8 bases; bases outside gene matches: 8. This CDR3 has 13 amino acids. Germline V gene lookup returns CDR1 SGHRS and CDR2 YFSETQ. The CDR3 spells CASSASPGQEAFF. CDR3 sequence (DNA): TGCGCCAGCAGCGCATCGCCGGGACAGGAAGCTTTCTTT.

The chain employs TRBV7-9 and TRBJ2-3; the match to TRBD2 covers 14 bases. Unmatched junction bases numbered 13, after V lost 4 bases and J lost 4 bases. This CDR3 comprises 19 residues. Per the germline V gene, CDR1 is SEHNR and CDR2 is FQNEAQ (reference sequence). The CDR3 bases are TGTGCCAGCAGCTCTCGACTAGCGGGGGGGCGGCTTCCCGCAGATACGCAGTATTTT. As protein: CASSSRLAGGRLPADTQYF.

The chain joins TRBV21-1 to TRBJ1-4; TRBD1 was called by the table and not checked on the DNA. TRBV21-1 is shown as a pseudogene. This CDR3 spans 13 amino acids. The CDR3 nucleotides read TGTGCCAGCACGGGACAGGAGGTGGAAAAACTGTTTTTT. Protein product: CASTGQEVEKLFF.

Points on this clone: Other DNA sequences in this sample translate to the same CDR3. V usage is TRBV7-2 and J usage is TRBJ1-1; a possible D gene is TRBD1 (5 bases). The germline V and J ends were trimmed by 1 base and 0 bases, with 6 bases remaining between them. This CDR3 contains 14 residues. In germline, CDR1 is SGHTA, CDR2 FQGNSA. The CDR3 sequence: CASSLGGVNTEAFF. For the CDR3, the DNA is TGTGCCAGCAGCTTAGGGGGGGTGAACACTGAAGCTTTCTTT.

The genes are TRBV20-1 and TRBJ1-5, with a tentative D call TRBD1 (6 bases). In germline, CDR1 is DFQATT, CDR2 SNEGSKA (reference sequence). This CDR3 has 14 residues. Trimming left V 3 bases short and J 6 bases short, with 15 bases between. CDR3 protein: CSASPNREGQPQHF. Here the CDR3 DNA reads TGCAGTGCTAGTCCTAACAGGGAGGGTCAGCCCCAGCATTTT.

The V gene is TRBV7-9, the J gene TRBJ2-7; 8 nucleotides line up with TRBD2. The CDR3 consists of 16 residues. Germline V gene sequence: CDR1 SEHNR, CDR2 FQNEAQ (reference sequence). V dropped 4 bases and J dropped 3; count of bases not matched to a gene: 11. This chain's CDR3 is CASSSESGLGGYEQYF. The DNA for the CDR3 is TGTGCCAGCAGCTCAGAATCGGGACTAGGGGGCTACGAGCAGTACTTC.

The chain employs TRBV6-2 or TRBV6-3 and TRBJ1-2; a possible D gene is TRBD1 (5 bases). Germline CDR1 reads MNHEY; CDR2 reads SVGEGT. This CDR3 region has 14 residues. With 5 bases removed from V and 1 base from J, the gap between germline ends came to 11 bases. CDR3 residues: CASSAGQVNYGYTF. CDR3 DNA: TGTGCCAGCAGTGCAGGACAAGTTAACTATGGCTACACCTTC.

This clone showed up just once. At one boundary the junction diverges from the germline segment, which might be a read error. The rearrangement joins TRBV7-9 to TRBJ1-1; D possibly corresponds to TRBD1 (5 bases). Germline-derived CDR1 and CDR2 are SEHNR and FQNEAQ (reference sequence). The CDR3 has 15 amino acids. The CDR3, as DNA: TGTTCCAGCAGCCCCCGGGGGGGGATGAACACTGAAGCTTTCTTT. It is translated as CSSSPRGGMNTEAFF. Together with reference TRBV7-9 and TRBJ1-1, the CDR3 gives the full variable domain: DTGVSQNPRHKITKRGQNVTFRCDPISEHNRLYWYRQTLGQGPEFLTYFQNEAQLEKSRLLSDRFSAERPKGSFSTLEIQRTEQGDSAMYLCSSSPRGGMNTEAFFGQGTRLTVV.

This clone occurred a few times. The chain is built from TRBV19 and TRBJ1-1, with no clear D. The CDR3 totals 14 residues. The V end was cut by 5 bases, the J end by 4 bases, with 14 bases between. Germline assignment: CDR1 LNHDA and CDR2 SQIVND (reference sequence). CDR3 sequence reads: CASSPSIGGTEAFF. CDR3 nucleotides: TGTGCCAGTAGTCCGTCGATAGGCGGCACTGAAGCTTTCTTT.

The V gene is TRBV15, the J gene TRBJ2-7, with 7 bases matching TRBD2. The junction had 4 bases not matched to a gene; V was cut back by 0 bases and J by 2 bases. Germline loops: CDR1 LNHNV, CDR2 YYDKDF (reference sequence). The CDR3 has 15 residues. CDR3 sequence reads: CATSRDAGGTYEQYF. The CDR3 DNA reads as TGTGCCACCAGCAGAGATGCCGGGGGGACCTACGAGCAGTACTTC.

This rearrangement joins TRBV29-1 to TRBJ2-7; a weak D match, TRBD1 (6 bases). V lost 4 bases, J lost 5 bases, and 15 bases lay in between. The CDR3 consists of 13 residues. Germline assignment: CDR1 SQVTM and CDR2 ANQGSEA. The CDR3: CSVVTGLKHEQYF. The DNA for the CDR3 is TGCAGCGTTGTTACAGGGTTGAAGCACGAGCAGTACTTC.

The chain links TRBV4-1 to TRBJ2-2; maybe TRBD1 (5 bases). The CDR3 has 15 residues. Germline loops: CDR1 MGHRA, CDR2 YSYEKL. Trimming shortened V by 1 base and J by 3 bases, and 9 bases separated the two germline ends. DNA for the CDR3: TGCGCCAGCAGCCAAGGACAGATTGACACCGGGGAGCTGTTTTTT. This encodes CASSQGQIDTGELFF.

This clone occurred a few times. This chain joins TRBV4-3 and TRBJ2-7; D possibly corresponds to TRBD1 (6 bases). From germline, CDR1 is LGHNA and CDR2 YSLEER. V lost 0 bases to trimming and J lost 12 bases, with 18 bases between them. This CDR3 contains 14 residues. The CDR3 sequence: CASSQDWGRQDPYF. The CDR3 DNA is TGCGCCAGCAGCCAAGATTGGGGACGACAGGACCCGTACTTC.

CDR3 sequence: CAARDRNTGELFF. DNA for the CDR3: TGTGCCGCCCGGGACAGGAACACCGGGGAGCTGTTTTTT. The V call is TRBV6-5, the J call TRBJ2-2, with 7 bases that match TRBD1. This CDR3 contains 13 residues. Losses at the gene ends were 11 bases for V and 1 base for J; bases not matched to a gene: 4. Germline loops: CDR1 MNHEY, CDR2 SVGAGI.

The chain links TRBV2 to TRBJ2-7, with a possible D match to TRBD1 (5 bases). CDR3 length: 16 residues. Trimming shortened V by 4 bases and J by 0 bases, and 16 bases separated the two germline ends. CDR1 is SNHLY and CDR2 is FYNNEI in the germline V gene. CDR3 protein: CASSVSRQSFSYEQYF. CDR3 DNA sequence: TGTGCCAGCAGTGTCTCCCGACAGTCGTTCTCCTACGAGCAGTACTTC.

V usage is TRBV7-2 and J usage is TRBJ2-3; 8 bases line up with TRBD1. The CDR3 runs to 13 residues. Germline-derived CDR1 and CDR2 are SGHTA and FQGNSA. V dropped 7 bases and J dropped 6; count of bases not matched to a gene: 6. CDR3 loop: CASNGQGGDTQYF. CDR3 nucleotide sequence: TGTGCCAGCAACGGACAGGGCGGGGATACGCAGTATTTT.

The table lists this clone with a count of one. Different DNA sequences within this sample yield the same CDR3. The genes are TRBV29-1 and TRBJ1-1, with D unclear. The CDR3 extends over 13 amino acids. CDR1 and CDR2 from the germline V gene are SQVTM and ANQGSEA. V was trimmed by 1 base and J by 1 base, leaving 7 bases between them. The chain's CDR3 is CSVEVQQNTEAFF. DNA for the CDR3: TGCAGCGTTGAAGTGCAACAGAACACTGAAGCTTTCTTT.

The chain carries TRBV19 and TRBJ1-5, with D maybe TRBD1 (5 bases). The CDR3 loop spans 14 amino acids. Trimming took 3 bases from V and 1 from J, leaving 7 bases between them. The germline V gene encodes CDR1 LNHDA and CDR2 SQIVND (reference sequence). CDR3 DNA: TGTGCCAGTAGTATTGGGGGGAGCAATCAGCCCCAGCATTTT. Protein product: CASSIGGSNQPQHF.

The CDR3 nucleotides read TGTGCCAGCAGCTATCCCTACAGGGATAATCGGCCCGCTTTCTTT. Encoded protein: CASSYPYRDNRPAFF. V is TRBV5-4 and J is TRBJ1-1; possibly TRBD1 for D (6 bases). The CDR3 spans 15 residues. The germline gives CDR1 SGHNT, CDR2 YYREEE (reference sequence). V was pared by 3 bases and J by 11 bases, with 23 bases between. The full variable domain, rest sourced from reference TRBV5-4 and TRBJ1-1, is ETGVTQSPTHLIKTRGQQVTLRCSSQSGHNTVSWYQQALGQGPQFIFQYYREEENGRGNFPPRFSGLQFPNYSSELNVNALELDDSALYLCASSYPYRDNRPAFFGQGTRLTVV.